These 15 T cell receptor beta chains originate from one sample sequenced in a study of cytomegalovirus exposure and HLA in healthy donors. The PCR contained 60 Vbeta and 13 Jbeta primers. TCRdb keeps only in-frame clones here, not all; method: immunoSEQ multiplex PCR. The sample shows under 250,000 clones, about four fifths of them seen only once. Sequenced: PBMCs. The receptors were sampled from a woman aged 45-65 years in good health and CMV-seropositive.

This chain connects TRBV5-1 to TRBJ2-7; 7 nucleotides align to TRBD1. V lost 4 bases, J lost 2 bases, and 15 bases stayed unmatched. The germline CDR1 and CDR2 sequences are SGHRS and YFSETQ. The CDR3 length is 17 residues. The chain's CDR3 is CASSPPSAGTVAYEQYF. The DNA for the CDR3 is TGCGCCAGCAGCCCCCCGAGCGCCGGGACAGTGGCCTACGAGCAGTACTTC.

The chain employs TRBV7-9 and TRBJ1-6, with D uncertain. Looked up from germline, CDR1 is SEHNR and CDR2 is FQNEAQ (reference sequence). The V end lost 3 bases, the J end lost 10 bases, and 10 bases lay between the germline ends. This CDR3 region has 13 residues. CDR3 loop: CASSLIGRSPLHF. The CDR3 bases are TGTGCCAGCAGCTTGATAGGGAGGTCACCCCTCCACTTT.

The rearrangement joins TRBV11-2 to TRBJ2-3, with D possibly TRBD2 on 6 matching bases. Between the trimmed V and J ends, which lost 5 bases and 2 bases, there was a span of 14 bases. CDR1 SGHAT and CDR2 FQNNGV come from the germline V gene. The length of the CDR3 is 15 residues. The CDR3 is CASSPIAANTDTQYF. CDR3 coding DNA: TGTGCCAGCAGCCCAATAGCGGCGAACACAGATACGCAGTATTTT.

This CDR3 is CASRRQGASETQYF. The DNA for the CDR3 is TGTGCCAGCAGGAGACAGGGGGCCTCGGAGACCCAGTACTTC. This chain uses TRBV6-6 with TRBJ2-5; 10 bases are shared with TRBD1. After removal of 6 bases from V and 5 bases from J, the junction contained 6 bases not matched to a gene. This CDR3 is built from 14 residues. Germline V gene sequence: CDR1 MNHNY, CDR2 SVGAGI (reference sequence).

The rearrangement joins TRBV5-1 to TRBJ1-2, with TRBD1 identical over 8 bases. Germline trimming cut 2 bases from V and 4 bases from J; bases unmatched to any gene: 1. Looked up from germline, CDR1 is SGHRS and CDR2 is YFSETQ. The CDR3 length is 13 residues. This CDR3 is CASSFDRGYGYTF. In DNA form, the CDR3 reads TGCGCCAGCAGCTTTGACAGGGGCTATGGCTACACCTTC.

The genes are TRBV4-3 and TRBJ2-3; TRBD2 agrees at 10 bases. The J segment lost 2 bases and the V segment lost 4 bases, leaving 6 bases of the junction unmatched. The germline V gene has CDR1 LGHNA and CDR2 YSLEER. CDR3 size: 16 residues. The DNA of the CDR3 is TGCGCCAGCAGCCTATCAAGCGGGGGGGCCACAGATACGCAGTATTTT. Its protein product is CASSLSSGGATDTQYF.

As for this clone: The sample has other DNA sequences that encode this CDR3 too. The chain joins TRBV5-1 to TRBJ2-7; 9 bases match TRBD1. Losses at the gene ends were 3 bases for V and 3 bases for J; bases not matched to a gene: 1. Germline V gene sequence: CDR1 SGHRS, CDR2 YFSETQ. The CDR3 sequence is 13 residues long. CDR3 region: CASSSTGGYEQYF. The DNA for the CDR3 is TGCGCCAGCAGCTCGACAGGGGGCTACGAGCAGTACTTC.

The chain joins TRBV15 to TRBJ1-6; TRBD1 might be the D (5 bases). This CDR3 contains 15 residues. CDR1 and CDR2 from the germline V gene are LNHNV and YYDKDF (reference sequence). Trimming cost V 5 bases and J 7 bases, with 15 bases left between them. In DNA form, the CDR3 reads TGTGCCACCAGCTGGCTCATCAGACAGAATTCACCCCTCCACTTT. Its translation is CATSWLIRQNSPLHF.

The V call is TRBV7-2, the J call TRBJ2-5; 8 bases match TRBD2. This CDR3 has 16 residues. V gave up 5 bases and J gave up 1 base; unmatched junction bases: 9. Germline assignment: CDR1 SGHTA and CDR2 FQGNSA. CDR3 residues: CASSRLGAGVQETQYF. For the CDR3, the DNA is TGTGCCAGCAGCCGGTTGGGAGCGGGGGTCCAAGAGACCCAGTACTTC.

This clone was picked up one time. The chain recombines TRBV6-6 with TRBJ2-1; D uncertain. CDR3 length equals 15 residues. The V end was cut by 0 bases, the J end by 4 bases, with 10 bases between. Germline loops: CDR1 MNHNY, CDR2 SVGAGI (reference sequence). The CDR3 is CASSYSNNRYNEQFF. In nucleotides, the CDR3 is TGTGCCAGCAGTTACTCCAATAACCGGTACAATGAGCAGTTCTTC.

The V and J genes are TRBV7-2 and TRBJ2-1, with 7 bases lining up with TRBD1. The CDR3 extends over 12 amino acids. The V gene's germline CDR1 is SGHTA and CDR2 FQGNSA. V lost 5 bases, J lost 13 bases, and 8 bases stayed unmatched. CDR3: CASSPTYRGQFF. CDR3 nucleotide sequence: TGTGCCAGCAGCCCGACGTACAGGGGCCAGTTCTTC. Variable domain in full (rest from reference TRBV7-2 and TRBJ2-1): GAGVSQSPSNKVTEKGKDVELRCDPISGHTALYWYRQSLGQGLEFLIYFQGNSAPDKSGLPSDRFSAERTGGSVSTLTIQRTQQEDSAVYLCASSPTYRGQFFGPGTRLTVL.

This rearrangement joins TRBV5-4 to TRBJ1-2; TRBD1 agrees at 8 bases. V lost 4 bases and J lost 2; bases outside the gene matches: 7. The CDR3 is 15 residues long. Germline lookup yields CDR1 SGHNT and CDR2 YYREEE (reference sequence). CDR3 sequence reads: CASSHWTGPNYGYTF. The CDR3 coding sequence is TGTGCCAGCAGCCATTGGACAGGGCCCAACTATGGCTACACCTTC. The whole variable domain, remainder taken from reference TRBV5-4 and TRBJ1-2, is ETGVTQSPTHLIKTRGQQVTLRCSSQSGHNTVSWYQQALGQGPQFIFQYYREEENGRGNFPPRFSGLQFPNYSSELNVNALELDDSALYLCASSHWTGPNYGYTFGSGTRLTVV.

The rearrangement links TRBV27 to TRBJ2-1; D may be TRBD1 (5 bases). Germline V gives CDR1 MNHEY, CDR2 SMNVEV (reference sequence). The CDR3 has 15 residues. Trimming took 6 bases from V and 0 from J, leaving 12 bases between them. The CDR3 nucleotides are TGTGCCAGCAGGAGCGACAGTCGCTCCTACAATGAGCAGTTCTTC. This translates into CASRSDSRSYNEQFF.

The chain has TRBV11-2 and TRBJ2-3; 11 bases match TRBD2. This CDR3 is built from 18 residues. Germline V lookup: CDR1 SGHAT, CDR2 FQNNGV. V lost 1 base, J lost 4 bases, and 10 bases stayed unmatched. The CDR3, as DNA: TGTGCCAGCAGCTTAGCCCTCGGGCTAGCGGGGGGCTCAGATACGCAGTATTTT. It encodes CASSLALGLAGGSDTQYF.

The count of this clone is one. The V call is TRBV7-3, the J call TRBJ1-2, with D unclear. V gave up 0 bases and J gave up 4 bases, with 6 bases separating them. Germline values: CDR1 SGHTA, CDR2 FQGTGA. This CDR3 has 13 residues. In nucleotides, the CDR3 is TGTGCCAGCAGCTTAACAGGAGGCTATGGCTACACCTTC. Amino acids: CASSLTGGYGYTF. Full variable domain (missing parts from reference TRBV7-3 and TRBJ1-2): GAGVSQTPSNKVTEKGKYVELRCDPISGHTALYWYRQSLGQGPEFLIYFQGTGAADDSGLPNDRFFAVRPEGSVSTLKIQRTERGDSAVYLCASSLTGGYGYTFGSGTRLTVV.